This T cell receptor (beta chain) emerged from a study of blood T cell repertoires in COVID-19. CDR3 length equals 16 residues. As for this clone: A junction boundary mismatches the germline segment, possibly from a read error.

Measured with immunoSEQ multiplex PCR; TCRdb has only the in-frame clones, and not every one. The table includes about 480,000 clones, 89% detected once. Source material: peripheral blood. This receptor was identified in a man aged 18 to 30 with COVID-19, enrolled during active disease. The chain links TRBV5-3 to TRBJ2-1; 9 bases agree with TRBD2. TRBV5-3 is identified as an open reading frame with a role that is uncertain. The CDR3 spells CARSYLSGSSHNEQFF. In DNA, the CDR3 is TGTGCCAGAAGCTACCTTAGCGGGAGCTCCCACAATGAGCAGTTCTTC.